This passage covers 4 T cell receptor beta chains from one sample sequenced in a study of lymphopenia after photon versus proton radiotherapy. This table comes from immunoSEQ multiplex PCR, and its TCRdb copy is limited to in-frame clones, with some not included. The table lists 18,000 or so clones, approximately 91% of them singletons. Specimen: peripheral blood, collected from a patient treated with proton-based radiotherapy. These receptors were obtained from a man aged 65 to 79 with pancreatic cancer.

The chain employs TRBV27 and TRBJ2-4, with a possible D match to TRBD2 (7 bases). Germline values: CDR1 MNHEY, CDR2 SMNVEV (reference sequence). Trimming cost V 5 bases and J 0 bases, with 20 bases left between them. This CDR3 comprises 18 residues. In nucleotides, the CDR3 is TGTGCCAGCAGTCCAAATTACGGGGGGCTCGTAGCCAAAAACATTCAGTACTTC. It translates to CASSPNYGGLVAKNIQYF.

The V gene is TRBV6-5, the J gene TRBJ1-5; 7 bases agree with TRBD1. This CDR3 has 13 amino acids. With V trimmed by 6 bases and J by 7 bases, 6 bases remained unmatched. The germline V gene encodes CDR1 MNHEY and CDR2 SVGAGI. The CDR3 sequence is CASSHRGRQPQHF. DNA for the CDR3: TGTGCCAGCAGCCACAGGGGCCGGCAGCCCCAGCATTTT.

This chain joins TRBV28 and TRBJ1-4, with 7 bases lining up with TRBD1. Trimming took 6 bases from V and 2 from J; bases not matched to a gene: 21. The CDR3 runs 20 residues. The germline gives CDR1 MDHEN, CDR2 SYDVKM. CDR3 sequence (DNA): TGTGCCAGCAGCCCCTGGGACAGCCGTGCCCCCCCTTGGACTAATGAAAAACTGTTTTTT. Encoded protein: CASSPWDSRAPPWTNEKLFF.

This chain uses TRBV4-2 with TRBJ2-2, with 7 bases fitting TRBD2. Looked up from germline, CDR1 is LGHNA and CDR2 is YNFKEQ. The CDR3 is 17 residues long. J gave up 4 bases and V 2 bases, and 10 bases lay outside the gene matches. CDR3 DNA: TGTGCCAGCAGCCAAACTCGGACTAGTTCGGTCACCGGGGAGCTGTTTTTT. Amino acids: CASSQTRTSSVTGELFF.